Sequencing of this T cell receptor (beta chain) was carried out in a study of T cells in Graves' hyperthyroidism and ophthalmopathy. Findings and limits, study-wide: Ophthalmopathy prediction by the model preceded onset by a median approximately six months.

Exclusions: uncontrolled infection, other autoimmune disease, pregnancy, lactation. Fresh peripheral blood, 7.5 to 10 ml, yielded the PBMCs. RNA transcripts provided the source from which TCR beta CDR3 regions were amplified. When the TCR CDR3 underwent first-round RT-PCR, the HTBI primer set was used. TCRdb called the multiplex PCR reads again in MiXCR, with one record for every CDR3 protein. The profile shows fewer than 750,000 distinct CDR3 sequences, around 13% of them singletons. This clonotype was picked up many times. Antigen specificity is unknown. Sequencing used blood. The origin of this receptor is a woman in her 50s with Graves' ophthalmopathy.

CDR3 in DNA: TGTGCCAGCAGCCGGGGCTTCAAAGAGACCCAGTACTTC. Amino acid sequence: CASSRGFKETQYF. The rearrangement links TRBV11-2 to TRBJ2-5; D may correspond to TRBD1 or TRBD2 (5 bases each). Trimming took off 5 bases at V and 3 bases at J, with 10 bases between the two ends. Per germline, CDR1 SGHAT and CDR2 FQNNGV. The CDR3 is 13 residues long.